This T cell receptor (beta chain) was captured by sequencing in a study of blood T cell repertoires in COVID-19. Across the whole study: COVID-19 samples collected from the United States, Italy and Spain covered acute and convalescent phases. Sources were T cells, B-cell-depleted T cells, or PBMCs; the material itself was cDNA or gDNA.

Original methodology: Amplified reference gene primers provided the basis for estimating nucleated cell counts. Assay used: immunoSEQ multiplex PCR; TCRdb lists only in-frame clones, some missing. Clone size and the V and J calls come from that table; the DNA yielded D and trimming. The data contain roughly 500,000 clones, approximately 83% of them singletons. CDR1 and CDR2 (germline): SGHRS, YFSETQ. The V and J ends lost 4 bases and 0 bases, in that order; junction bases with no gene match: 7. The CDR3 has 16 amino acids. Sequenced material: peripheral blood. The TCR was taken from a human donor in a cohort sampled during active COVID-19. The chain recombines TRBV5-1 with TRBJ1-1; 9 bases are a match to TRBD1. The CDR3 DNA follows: TGCGCCAGCAGCCCTGGACAGGGGATAATGAACACTGAAGCTTTCTTT. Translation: CASSPGQGIMNTEAFF.